Reported below is one T cell receptor beta chain. CDR3 length equals 11 residues. The V end was cut by 5 bases, the J end by 10 bases, with 12 bases between. Germline CDR1 and CDR2: DFQATT and SNEGSKA (reference sequence). The data originate from a study of PD-L1 blockade in urothelial cancer. About the research overall: Blood analysis occurred 3 weeks (second dose) and 6 weeks after treatment start.

The repertoire was sequenced with immunoSEQ multiplex PCR; TCRdb's copy has only in-frame clones and lacks some. The data hold about 55,000 clones, with around 74% observed a single time. The sample's time point: pretreatment peripheral blood. There were between 1 and 8 samples from each patient, taken pretreatment and on-treatment. This receptor was taken from an older man with urothelial cancer. The sample in question was PBMCs, obtained around atezolizumab (anti-PD-L1) treatment. The chain links TRBV20-1 to TRBJ2-1; the D gene is possibly TRBD2 (7 bases). The CDR3 protein is CSALPGGEQFF. The CDR3 DNA follows: TGCAGTGCTTTACCGGGGGGCGAGCAGTTCTTC.